This TCR beta chain was obtained from a study of T cell repertoires in cytomegalovirus infection (dated by TCRdb to between 2019 and 2020). Looking at the study overall: Recently identified HLA-C-restricted CMV epitopes, whose presentation resists viral immunomodulation, were targeted by peptide stimulations together with well-studied HLA-B-restricted epitopes. Donor HLA type was relevant to the analysis, because carriage of CMV infection together with the matching HLA type was indicated by public TCR beta signatures. Points the paper makes about the study in general: In both this cohort and an independent cohort of approximately 350 donors, the cumulative frequency of public TCR beta family members distinguished carriers of CMV infection plus the relevant HLA type. In the ex vivo response, HLA-C-restricted CMV-specific TCR beta clonotypes were dominant, and in two of eight donors the single most frequent clonotype came from this HLA-C-restricted group.

Comments on this clonotype: Its antigen target is currently unknown. Base qualities are not recorded, but no much larger clone differs from it by a single base.

Sequenced using an Illumina HiSeq 1500. The raw public reads went through TCRdb reprocessing: fastp at Q25, MiXCR clone calling, in-frame beta chains kept. Every CDR3 protein is listed once, alongside the most common genes and DNA of its rows. Within this sample are 200,000 to 250,000 distinct CDR3 sequences, with roughly two fifths of them counted one time only. More than 50% of the sample is held by the ten biggest clonotypes. From the cysteine up to the phenylalanine, the CDR3 has a length of 15 residues. The retained sequence is limited to the CDR3, 45 bases, with the frame set at the first base. Germline trimming amounts to 3 bases on V and 1 base on J, with 4 as the count of junction bases outside the gene matches. The germline V gene supplies CDR1 SGHVS and CDR2 FQNEAQ. Explained via the paper, the treatment or condition label denotes: in vitro stimulation with specific CMV peptide epitopes to enrich CMV-specific T cells.

This sample comprised CD8+ T cells from cultured PBMCs, obtained from culture after CMV antigen stimulation. The source of this sequence is a human donor in good health (CMV status not recorded). Some clones in this sample may be carry-over from other donors' samples. The rearranged segments are TRBV7-8 and TRBJ2-7; the junction holds 9 bases that match TRBD1. The CDR3 sequence is CASSLGGQGSYEQYF. The base sequence is TGTGCCAGCAGCTTGGGCGGACAGGGGTCCTACGAGCAGTACTTC. The variable domain in full, with residues beyond the CDR3 obtained from the reference TRBV7-8 and TRBJ2-7 genes, is GAGVSQSPRYKVAKRGQDVALRCDPISGHVSLFWYQQALGQGPEFLTYFQNEAQLDKSGLPSDRFFAERPEGSVSTLKIQRTQQEDSAVYLCASSLGGQGSYEQYFGPGTRLTVT.